The 32 T cell receptor beta chains in this list originate from one sample, sequenced in a study of memory CD4+ T cells and cytomegalovirus serostatus. Single viable CD3+CD4+CD8-CD45RO+ cells were sorted as the memory CD4+ T cells. Assay: immunoSEQ multiplex PCR; the TCRdb copy retains only in-frame clones and omits some. The sample contains fewer than 35,000 clones, under 85% of which appear only once. The source material was memory CD4+ T cells from blood. These receptors were taken from an adult in good health and CMV-seronegative.

The chain uses TRBV2 and TRBJ2-2; 9 nucleotides match TRBD1. CDR1 is SNHLY, CDR2 FYNNEI, per germline. CDR3 size: 14 residues. V lost 10 bases and J lost 1; bases outside the gene matches: 4. CDR3 sequence (DNA): TGTGCCACCCGACAGGGGGGGAACACCGGGGAGCTGTTTTTT. Protein sequence: CATRQGGNTGELFF.

J is TRBJ2-1 and V is TRBV7-2, with 11 bases fitting TRBD2. Looked up from germline, CDR1 is SGHTA and CDR2 is FQGNSA. The CDR3 sequence is 16 residues long. Trimming took 5 bases from V and 4 from J; bases not matched to a gene: 7. CDR3 DNA sequence: TGTGCCAGCAGCGAGGGGGCTAGCGGGGGGTACAATGAGCAGTTCTTC. It yields the protein CASSEGASGGYNEQFF.

The chain combines TRBV6-1 with TRBJ2-7; no reliable D call. The CDR3 length is 14 residues. V was clipped by 4 bases and J by 2 bases, with 12 bases between them. The germline V gene has CDR1 MNHNS and CDR2 SASEGT. The CDR3 region has the DNA TGTGCCAGCAGTGGCCACAGTGTTGCCTACGAGCAGTACTTC. Translation gives CASSGHSVAYEQYF.

The rearrangement joins TRBV21-1 to TRBJ2-7; the table gives TRBD1 as D, unverified against the DNA. TRBV21-1 is given as a pseudogene. The CDR3 runs 17 residues. The chain's CDR3 is CASSKSPGTRTPYEQYF. Written as DNA, the CDR3 is TGTGCCAGCAGCAAATCCCCGGGGACAAGGACCCCCTACGAGCAGTACTTC.

This chain links TRBV7-2 with TRBJ2-5; 11 bases match TRBD1. CDR1 is SGHTA, CDR2 FQGNSA, per germline. V lost 5 bases to trimming and J lost 1 base; unmatched junction nucleotides: 3. The length of the CDR3 is 15 residues. This chain's CDR3 is CASSPGQGGQETQYF. The CDR3 DNA reads as TGTGCCAGCAGCCCGGGACAGGGGGGCCAAGAGACCCAGTACTTC.

This clone was seen a single time. V usage is TRBV9 and J usage is TRBJ2-1; no clear D gene. Trimming stripped 4 bases from V and 6 bases from J, with 8 bases between. Germline CDR1 is SGDLS and CDR2 is YYNGEE. CDR3 length equals 12 residues. CDR3 nucleotides: TGTGCCAGCAGCTTCCGATCCAATGAGCAGTTCTTC. It specifies CASSFRSNEQFF.

V is TRBV4-1 and J is TRBJ1-2; D possibly corresponds to TRBD1 (5 bases). The V gene lost 0 bases and the J gene lost 8 bases, with 16 bases spanning the gap. The germline gives CDR1 MGHRA, CDR2 YSYEKL. This CDR3 comprises 15 residues. CDR3 in DNA: TGCGCCAGCAGCCAAGATTTCGCAGGGACTATGGGCTACACCTTC. Protein sequence: CASSQDFAGTMGYTF.

The V gene is TRBV6-5, the J gene TRBJ1-5, with a possible D match to TRBD1 (5 bases). Trimming stripped 4 bases from V and 3 bases from J, with 10 bases between. CDR1 is MNHEY, CDR2 SVGAGI, per germline. The CDR3 loop spans 14 amino acids. CDR3 sequence reads: CASSSLGTNQPQHF. CDR3 nucleotides: TGTGCCAGCAGTTCGTTAGGGACCAATCAGCCCCAGCATTTT.

The chain joins TRBV5-1 to TRBJ1-2; possibly TRBD1 for D (5 bases). V lost 4 bases to trimming and J lost 1 base, with 14 bases between them. Looked up from germline, CDR1 is SGHRS and CDR2 is YFSETQ. This CDR3 comprises 15 residues. CDR3 DNA: TGCGCCAGCAGCCTCGCCCTCGACAGTAACTATGGCTACACCTTC. Translated: CASSLALDSNYGYTF.

The chain carries TRBV7-6 and TRBJ1-4, with 8 bases that match TRBD1. The V and J ends lost 5 bases and 8 bases, in that order; junction bases with no gene match: 7. CDR1 SGHVS and CDR2 FNYEAQ come from the germline V gene. The CDR3 extends over 14 amino acids. CDR3 nucleotides: TGTGCCAGCAGCCCCGGACAGGGTGGCGAAAAACTGTTTTTT. Translating it yields CASSPGQGGEKLFF.

This chain joins TRBV30 and TRBJ2-4; TRBD1 is a possible D gene (5 bases). V lost 2 bases and J 1 base, leaving 9 bases between the germline ends. CDR3 length: 14 amino acids. Germline CDR1 reads GTSNPN; CDR2 reads SVGIG (reference sequence). The CDR3 nucleotides are TGTGCCTGGAGTTTCCCAGGGGCCAAAAACATTCAGTACTTC. Its protein product is CAWSFPGAKNIQYF.

The chain combines TRBV6-6 with TRBJ2-5, with 9 bases identical to TRBD1. The closer fit of TRBJ2-7 to the DNA end suggests the J call may be wrong. The CDR3 loop spans 15 amino acids. The V gene's germline CDR1 is MNHNY and CDR2 SVGAGI (reference sequence). The CDR3 is CASSYDTQGADEQYF. In DNA form, the CDR3 reads TGTGCCAGCAGTTACGATACACAGGGGGCCGACGAGCAGTACTTC.

The chain employs TRBV11-2 and TRBJ2-3; 10 nucleotides align to TRBD2. In germline, CDR1 is SGHAT, CDR2 FQNNGV. V was clipped by 3 bases and J by 0 bases; unmatched bases: 3. The CDR3 spans 16 residues. CDR3 in DNA: TGTGCCAGCAGCTTCGGACTAGCGGTTAGCACAGATACGCAGTATTTT. Its translation: CASSFGLAVSTDTQYF.

The DNA of the CDR3 is TGTGCCAGCAGCGTGACGGGACGCTTGAACACCGGGGAGCTGTTTTTT. It is translated as CASSVTGRLNTGELFF. The rearrangement links TRBV9 to TRBJ2-2; D may correspond to TRBD1 or TRBD2 (5 bases each). The germline V and J ends were trimmed by 2 bases and 1 base, with 12 bases remaining between them. The germline V gene encodes CDR1 SGDLS and CDR2 YYNGEE. This CDR3 has 16 amino acids.

This clone has just one count. The chain recombines TRBV19 with TRBJ2-5; TRBD1 might be the D (5 bases). Trimming cost V 1 base and J 2 bases, with 11 bases left between them. The CDR3 runs 15 residues. The V gene's germline CDR1 is LNHDA and CDR2 SQIVND (reference sequence). The CDR3 spells CASSIVGPRQETQYF. The DNA for the CDR3 is TGTGCCAGTAGTATAGTGGGGCCCCGACAAGAGACCCAGTACTTC.

The chain joins TRBV29-1 to TRBJ2-5; D possibly corresponds to TRBD1 (5 bases). V lost 4 bases and J lost 5, with 8 bases in between. Germline loops: CDR1 SQVTM, CDR2 ANQGSEA. The CDR3 consists of 11 residues. For the CDR3, the DNA is TGCAGCGTTGGGACACGGGAGACCCAGTACTTC. Translation: CSVGTRETQYF. The whole variable domain, filled in from reference TRBV29-1 and TRBJ2-5, reads SAVISQKPSRDICQRGTSLTIQCQVDSQVTMMFWYRQQPGQSLTLIATANQGSEATYESGFVIDKFPISRPNLTFSTLTVSNMSPEDSSIYLCSVGTRETQYFGPGTRLLVL.

The chain carries TRBV19 and TRBJ2-5; 11 nucleotides agree with TRBD2. The CDR3 totals 16 residues. Germline assignment: CDR1 LNHDA and CDR2 SQIVND (reference sequence). J was trimmed by 5 bases and V by 3 bases; bases with no gene match: 8. Here the CDR3 reads CASSMGSGGAGETQYF. The CDR3 DNA reads TGTGCCAGTAGTATGGGTAGCGGGGGGGCCGGGGAGACCCAGTACTTC.

Only a few counts were recorded for this clone. The V call is TRBV19, the J call TRBJ2-7, with 8 bases fitting TRBD1. CDR1 is LNHDA and CDR2 is SQIVND in the germline V gene (reference sequence). Trimming took 4 bases from V and 4 from J; bases not matched to a gene: 3. There are 13 residues in the CDR3. The CDR3 is CASSNDRGYEQYF. As DNA, the CDR3 is TGTGCCAGTAGTAACGACAGGGGTTACGAGCAGTACTTC.

This sequence joins TRBV10-2 and TRBJ2-3; 10 nucleotides agree with TRBD1. The germline V gene has CDR1 WSHSY and CDR2 SAAADI. CDR3 length: 16 residues. Trimming cost V 0 bases and J 4 bases; bases outside gene matches: 4. DNA of the CDR3: TGCGCCAGCAGTGAGTCCCGGGACAGGGGATCAGATACGCAGTATTTT. Translated: CASSESRDRGSDTQYF.

This chain uses TRBV18 with TRBJ2-2, with D hard to call. V was pared by 0 bases and J by 1 base, with 6 bases between. The CDR3 has 15 amino acids. Looked up from germline, CDR1 is KGHSH and CDR2 is LQKENI. The CDR3 region has the DNA TGTGCCAGCTCACCACCATCAGGGAACACCGGGGAGCTGTTTTTT. Amino acids: CASSPPSGNTGELFF.

The chain carries TRBV7-9 and TRBJ2-1, with a possible D match to TRBD2 (6 bases). The CDR3 contains 14 residues. V lost 4 bases and J lost 6, with 13 bases in between. The V gene's germline CDR1 is SEHNR and CDR2 FQNEAQ (reference sequence). The CDR3 DNA reads TGTGCCAGCAGCTCACTAGCTTTGAGCAATGAGCAGTTCTTC. Encoded protein: CASSSLALSNEQFF.

This clone was recorded once. The junction differs from germline at one of its ends, possibly a read error. In nucleotides, the CDR3 is TGTGCCAGCAGTTTAACAGGGCCTTTT. It yields the protein CASSLTGPF. The chain employs TRBV27 and TRBJ2-3, with TRBD1 as a possible D gene (6 bases). The CDR3 sequence is 9 residues long. The germline CDR1 and CDR2 sequences are MNHEY and SMNVEV (reference sequence).

The chain recombines TRBV28 with TRBJ1-1; D not resolved. The CDR3 runs to 12 residues. Trimming pared 6 bases from V and 3 bases from J, leaving 8 bases between. Germline CDR1 reads MDHEN; CDR2 reads SYDVKM. CDR3 coding DNA: TGTGCCAGCAGCCAAAGACACACTGAAGCTTTCTTT. Protein: CASSQRHTEAFF.

The chain recombines TRBV2 with TRBJ1-4; 9 bases are a match to TRBD1. Germline V gene lookup returns CDR1 SNHLY and CDR2 FYNNEI. The CDR3 totals 15 residues. V shed 6 bases, J shed 5 bases, and the junction held 7 bases outside the gene matches. The CDR3 loop reads CASSDGQGLNEKLFF. DNA of the CDR3: TGTGCCAGCAGCGACGGACAGGGGTTGAATGAAAAACTGTTTTTT.

V and J are TRBV10-3 and TRBJ2-4; unclear D gene. The CDR3 sequence is 15 residues long. Looked up from germline, CDR1 is ENHRY and CDR2 is SYGVKD. V lost 6 bases and J lost 4, with 16 bases in between. DNA for the CDR3: TGTGCCATCAGAGATCCTAGTCAACATAAAAACATTCAGTACTTC. It codes for CAIRDPSQHKNIQYF.

CDR3 protein: CASSLSAYEQYF. The CDR3, as DNA: TGTGCCAGCAGCTTAAGTGCCTACGAGCAGTACTTC. The chain combines TRBV7-2 with TRBJ2-7; D is uncertain. The CDR3 contains 12 residues. Trimming pared 2 bases from V and 2 bases from J, leaving 4 bases between. In germline, CDR1 is SGHTA, CDR2 FQGNSA.

The chain is built from TRBV19 and TRBJ1-5, with 8 positions matching TRBD1. CDR1 and CDR2 (germline): LNHDA, SQIVND (reference sequence). The CDR3 loop spans 15 amino acids. With V trimmed by 6 bases and J by 2 bases, 6 bases remained unmatched. The CDR3 reads CASRTGEGGNQPQHF. Here the CDR3 DNA reads TGTGCCAGTAGGACAGGGGAGGGCGGCAATCAGCCCCAGCATTTT.

The chain has TRBV18 and TRBJ2-6, with no clear D. This CDR3 has 17 residues. V lost 3 bases and J lost 1, with 13 bases in between. Germline V CDR1 and CDR2: KGHSH, LQKENI. CDR3 sequence: CASSPLQVQSGANVLTF. CDR3 nucleotides: TGTGCCAGCTCACCGCTCCAGGTGCAATCTGGGGCCAACGTCCTGACTTTC.

V and J are TRBV19 and TRBJ1-1; the D is unclear. V gave up 7 bases and J gave up 5 bases, with 11 bases separating them. CDR1 is LNHDA, CDR2 SQIVND, per germline (reference sequence). CDR3 length equals 12 residues. The CDR3 is CASILSGTEAFF. The CDR3 DNA reads TGTGCCAGTATTCTATCGGGGACTGAAGCTTTCTTT.

The chain couples TRBV7-2 to TRBJ1-1; TRBD1 is a possible D gene (5 bases). V lost 2 bases to trimming and J lost 4 bases, with 8 bases between them. CDR3 length equals 13 residues. The germline CDR1 and CDR2 sequences are SGHTA and FQGNSA. CDR3 in DNA: TGTGCCAGCAGCTTAATGGGGGGCACTGAAGCTTTCTTT. Its protein product is CASSLMGGTEAFF.

The chain joins TRBV7-9 to TRBJ2-3; TRBD1 agrees at 9 bases. V gave up 4 bases and J gave up 5 bases; unmatched junction bases: 13. Germline loops: CDR1 SEHNR, CDR2 FQNEAQ (reference sequence). The CDR3 is made up of 17 amino acids. The CDR3 is CASSSGYTGGNGDTQYF. In DNA form, the CDR3 reads TGTGCCAGCAGCTCCGGATATACAGGGGGCAATGGAGATACGCAGTATTTT.

This clone has just one count. The J gene is TRBJ1-5, the V gene TRBV5-5; 8 bases are shared with TRBD1. The CDR3 spans 14 residues. The germline gives CDR1 SGHKS, CDR2 YYEKEE (reference sequence). Trimming at V came to 1 base and at J to 6 bases, leaving 3 bases not matched to a gene. The CDR3 nucleotides are TGTGCCAGCAGCTTGCAGGGGGCGGGTCAGCCCCAGCATTTT. Translated, it gives CASSLQGAGQPQHF.